Following are 17 T cell receptor beta chains from one sample sequenced in a study of cytomegalovirus exposure and HLA in healthy donors. PCR involved 60 Vbeta and 13 Jbeta primers. Clones were read by immunoSEQ multiplex PCR, and TCRdb kept only the in-frame ones, dropping some. The sample carries 150,000 to 180,000 clones, about 80% recorded once. What was sequenced was PBMCs. These receptors were collected from a woman between 40 and 55 years old in good health and CMV-seronegative.

The genes are TRBV5-1 and TRBJ2-5, with a possible D match to TRBD1 (5 bases). The V end was cut by 0 bases, the J end by 4 bases, with 10 bases between. This CDR3 has 14 amino acids. CDR1 and CDR2 (germline): SGHRS, YFSETQ. The CDR3 DNA follows: TGCGCCAGCAGCTTGGGCAGGGTTTTAGAGACCCAGTACTTC. Protein product: CASSLGRVLETQYF.

The J gene is TRBJ2-2, the V gene TRBV2, with 9 bases matching TRBD1. This CDR3 region has 15 residues. Unmatched junction bases numbered 4, after V lost 4 bases and J lost 4 bases. CDR1 and CDR2 (germline): SNHLY, FYNNEI. The CDR3 is CASSGDRAPTGELFF. The CDR3 nucleotides are TGTGCCAGCAGTGGGGACAGGGCCCCCACCGGGGAGCTGTTTTTT.

For the CDR3, the DNA is TGTGCCAGCAGCTTGGCTTGGACATTGAACACTGAAGCTTTCTTT. It specifies CASSLAWTLNTEAFF. The rearrangement joins TRBV5-6 to TRBJ1-1; TRBD1 might be the D (5 bases). Germline V gene lookup returns CDR1 SGHDT and CDR2 YYEEEE. V lost 0 bases to trimming and J lost 0 bases, with 9 bases between them. CDR3 length: 15 residues.

V gene TRBV5-6 combines with J gene TRBJ2-3; 7 bases fit TRBD2. Germline V lookup: CDR1 SGHDT, CDR2 YYEEEE. This CDR3 contains 16 residues. J gave up 8 bases and V 4 bases, and 16 bases lay outside the gene matches. In DNA form, the CDR3 reads TGTGCCAGCAGCCGGGTGGGGGAGGGCCGGTCGAGTACGCAGTATTTT. This codes for CASSRVGEGRSSTQYF.

This chain joins TRBV29-1 and TRBJ1-4, with 9 bases fitting TRBD1. V lost 7 bases, J lost 8 bases, and 5 bases stayed unmatched. The CDR3 consists of 12 residues. The V gene's germline CDR1 is SQVTM and CDR2 ANQGSEA. DNA of the CDR3: TGCAGCGCACAGGGGGCGAAAGAAAAACTGTTTTTT. Translation gives CSAQGAKEKLFF.

The rearrangement uses TRBV30 and TRBJ2-7; perhaps TRBD1 as D (5 bases). Germline CDR1 is GTSNPN and CDR2 is SVGIG (reference sequence). CDR3 length: 14 amino acids. The germline V and J ends were trimmed by 2 bases and 0 bases, with 11 bases remaining between them. The CDR3 region is CAWSRLGRSYEQYF. Written as DNA, the CDR3 is TGTGCCTGGAGTAGACTGGGGCGCTCCTACGAGCAGTACTTC.

This clone was counted a few times. This chain uses TRBV10-1 with TRBJ2-7, with a weak D call TRBD1 (5 bases). Trimming left V 3 bases short and J 2 bases short, with 11 bases between. From germline, CDR1 is WNHNN and CDR2 SYGVQD (reference sequence). The CDR3 has 14 residues. The CDR3 DNA follows: TGCGCCAGCAGTGATGATTACAGGCCCTACGAGCAGTACTTC. Translating gives CASSDDYRPYEQYF.

The V call is TRBV10-3, the J call TRBJ1-5, with D hard to call. The CDR3 spans 13 residues. The germline CDR1 and CDR2 sequences are ENHRY and SYGVKD. With 3 bases removed from V and 3 bases from J, the gap between germline ends came to 6 bases. In nucleotides, the CDR3 is TGTGCCATCAGTGACGGTTCCAATCAGCCCCAGCATTTT. Encoded protein: CAISDGSNQPQHF.

The chain combines TRBV11-2 with TRBJ2-1; D call uncertain. The V end was cut by 5 bases, the J end by 5 bases, with 16 bases between. The CDR3 sequence is 15 residues long. Germline values: CDR1 SGHAT, CDR2 FQNNGV. The CDR3 DNA reads TGTGCCAGCAGCCCCTTGGGCCGGTTCGACAATGAGCAGTTCTTC. Its protein is CASSPLGRFDNEQFF.

The V call is TRBV5-6, the J call TRBJ2-7, with a weak D call TRBD2 (6 bases). CDR1 and CDR2 (germline): SGHDT, YYEEEE. Trimming took off 2 bases at V and 4 bases at J, with 13 bases between the two ends. CDR3 length: 14 residues. CDR3 nucleotide sequence: TGTGCCAGCAGCTTCGGCGGCGGGGCTTACGAGCAGTACTTC. Protein: CASSFGGGAYEQYF. Combining the CDR3 with reference TRBV5-6 and TRBJ2-7 gives the whole variable domain DAGVTQSPTHLIKTRGQQVTLRCSPKSGHDTVSWYQQALGQGPQFIFQYYEEEERQRGNFPDRFSGHQFPNYSSELNVNALLLGDSALYLCASSFGGGAYEQYFGPGTRLTVT.

V and J are TRBV5-1 and TRBJ2-7; D perhaps matches TRBD2 (5 bases). CDR1 and CDR2 (germline): SGHRS, YFSETQ. Between the trimmed V and J ends, which lost 7 bases and 0 bases, there was a span of 17 bases. The CDR3 runs to 15 residues. The CDR3 here is CASQPGMASSYEQYF. Written as DNA, the CDR3 is TGCGCCAGCCAACCGGGGATGGCAAGCTCCTACGAGCAGTACTTC.

The gene calls are TRBV29-1 and TRBJ2-1, with 11 nucleotides matching TRBD1. V gave up 8 bases and J gave up 9 bases; unmatched junction bases: 9. Germline V gives CDR1 SQVTM, CDR2 ANQGSEA. CDR3 length: 13 amino acids. This chain's CDR3 is CSTRTGGSAEQFF. CDR3 nucleotide sequence: TGCAGCACTCGGACAGGGGGCTCGGCTGAGCAGTTCTTC.

CDR3 coding DNA: TGCGCCAGCAGCTTGGCCACTTCTTGGGGCGCGAGCTACACCTTC. Translated: CASSLATSWGASYTF. The V and J genes are TRBV5-1 and TRBJ1-2; TRBD1 might be the D (5 bases). Germline values: CDR1 SGHRS, CDR2 YFSETQ. The CDR3 is 15 residues long. Trimming took 0 bases from V and 9 from J, leaving 18 bases between them.

The chain uses TRBV30 and TRBJ2-2; the D gene is possibly TRBD1 (6 bases). The CDR3 has 13 amino acids. The V gene lost 4 bases and the J gene lost 0 bases, with 6 bases spanning the gap. Germline CDR1 and CDR2: GTSNPN and SVGIG (reference sequence). CDR3 in DNA: TGTGCCTGGAACAGGGCGAACACCGGGGAGCTGTTTTTT. The encoded protein is CAWNRANTGELFF. The full variable domain, with the rest looked up from reference TRBV30 and TRBJ2-2, is SQTIHQWPATLVQPVGSPLSLECTVEGTSNPNLYWYRQAAGRGLQLLFYSVGIGQISSEVPQNLSASRPQDRQFILSSKKLLLSDSGFYLCAWNRANTGELFFGEGSRLTVL.

The V and J genes are TRBV15 and TRBJ1-5; D not certain. The V end lost 0 bases, the J end lost 6 bases, and 12 bases lay between the germline ends. The CDR3 extends over 15 amino acids. Looked up from germline, CDR1 is LNHNV and CDR2 is YYDKDF (reference sequence). Here the CDR3 DNA reads TGTGCCACCAGCAGAGATCGCGGGTACGGTCAGCCCCAGCATTTT. This encodes CATSRDRGYGQPQHF. Together with reference TRBV15 and TRBJ1-5, the CDR3 gives the full variable domain: DAMVIQNPRYQVTQFGKPVTLSCSQTLNHNVMYWYQQKSSQAPKLLFHYYDKDFNNEADTPDNFQSRRPNTSFCFLDIRSPGLGDTAMYLCATSRDRGYGQPQHFGDGTRLSIL.

The chain links TRBV18 to TRBJ2-7, with D possibly matching TRBD1 (5 bases). Germline CDR1 is KGHSH and CDR2 is LQKENI. The germline V and J ends were trimmed by 5 bases and 4 bases, with 9 bases remaining between them. This CDR3 is built from 12 residues. CDR3 in DNA: TGTGCCAGCTCATCGGACATTTACGAGCAGTACTTC. Amino acid sequence: CASSSDIYEQYF. Variable domain in full (rest from reference TRBV18 and TRBJ2-7): NAGVMQNPRHLVRRRGQEARLRCSPMKGHSHVYWYRQLPEEGLKFMVYLQKENIIDESGMPKERFSAEFPKEGPSILRIQQVVRGDSAAYFCASSSDIYEQYFGPGTRLTVT.

The chain couples TRBV27 to TRBJ2-1, with D possibly being TRBD1 (6 bases). This CDR3 comprises 15 residues. Per the germline V gene, CDR1 is MNHEY and CDR2 is SMNVEV (reference sequence). The germline V and J ends were trimmed by 7 bases and 8 bases, with 21 bases remaining between them. The CDR3 region has the DNA TGTGCCAGCACCACAGACAGGATTGCCCTCGATGAGCAGTTCTTC. It codes for CASTTDRIALDEQFF.